The 23 T cell receptor beta chains in this list originate from one sample, sequenced in a study of blood T cells in healthy people across ages. A second PCR of 7 to 11 cycles used a sample-barcoded 5' primer and a J-beta primer mix. MiXCR was run by TCRdb on the 5' RACE reads, yielding one entry per CDR3 protein. The sample carries about a million distinct CDR3 sequences, less than 45% recorded once. What was sequenced was blood. All receptors come from a young man in good health.

V and J are TRBV24-1 and TRBJ1-1; 9 bases are shared with TRBD1. V lost 4 bases, J lost 7 bases, and 9 bases stayed unmatched. The CDR3 runs 15 residues. Per the germline V gene, CDR1 is KGHDR and CDR2 is SFDVKD. CDR3 sequence reads: CATSEGDREWGEAFF. CDR3 DNA sequence: TGTGCCACCAGTGAAGGGGACAGGGAGTGGGGTGAAGCTTTCTTT.

This clonotype appeared a few times. This chain joins TRBV6-5 and TRBJ2-7; 8 bases match TRBD1. Trimming cost V 5 bases and J 1 base; bases outside gene matches: 7. Germline CDR1 and CDR2: MNHEY and SVGAGI. The CDR3 sequence is 15 residues long. The CDR3 region is CASSQRQGSSYEQYF. The CDR3 coding sequence is TGTGCCAGCAGTCAGCGACAGGGGTCTTCCTACGAGCAGTACTTC.

This chain links TRBV12-3 or TRBV12-4 with TRBJ1-1; maybe TRBD1 (5 bases). With 2 bases removed from V and 4 bases from J, the gap between germline ends came to 11 bases. The CDR3 loop spans 14 amino acids. The CDR3 here is CASSLRGMATEAFF. In DNA, the CDR3 is TGTGCCAGCAGTTTACGGGGGATGGCCACTGAAGCTTTCTTT.

The J gene is TRBJ1-1, the V gene TRBV11-1, with 11 bases aligning to TRBD1. Germline loops: CDR1 SGHAT, CDR2 FQDESV (reference sequence). J lost 7 bases, V lost 0 bases, and 7 bases had no gene match. The CDR3 is 16 residues long. CDR3 bases: TGTGCCAGCAGCTTAGCGGCGGGACAGGGGGATCGTGAAGCTTTCTTT. Amino acid sequence: CASSLAAGQGDREAFF. Variable domain in full (rest from reference TRBV11-1 and TRBJ1-1): EAEVAQSPRYKITEKSQAVAFWCDPISGHATLYWYRQILGQGPELLVQFQDESVVDDSQLPKDRFSAERLKGVDSTLKIQPAELGDSAMYLCASSLAAGQGDREAFFGQGTRLTVV.

The table lists this clonotype with a few counts. The CDR3 here is CASSPSGTGEGYTF. In DNA, the CDR3 is TGTGCCAGCAGTCCGTCCGGGACAGGGGAGGGCTACACCTTC. The rearrangement joins TRBV27 to TRBJ1-2; 10 nucleotides agree with TRBD1. Germline V lookup: CDR1 MNHEY, CDR2 SMNVEV (reference sequence). The trim removed 5 bases at V and 8 bases at J, leaving 8 bases unmatched. The CDR3 is 14 residues long.

This clonotype was seen many times. The chain couples TRBV10-3 to TRBJ2-3; TRBD2 agrees at 7 bases. The CDR3 extends over 15 amino acids. The V gene's germline CDR1 is ENHRY and CDR2 SYGVKD. V gave up 6 bases and J gave up 0 bases; unmatched junction bases: 6. In nucleotides, the CDR3 is TGTGCCATCAGAACGACTAGCCGCAGCACAGATACGCAGTATTTT. Residues: CAIRTTSRSTDTQYF.

The chain recombines TRBV14 with TRBJ2-4, with a weak D call TRBD2 (6 bases). Germline V lookup: CDR1 SGHDN, CDR2 FVKESK. The CDR3 contains 17 residues. The ends were cut back, 3 bases at V and 0 bases at J, with 15 bases in the middle. CDR3 in amino acids: CASSQGLSTLAKNIQYF. CDR3 in DNA: TGTGCCAGCAGCCAGGGACTTTCAACACTAGCCAAAAACATTCAGTACTTC. Based on the CDR3 plus reference TRBV14 and TRBJ2-4, the full variable domain is EAGVTQFPSHSVIEKGQTVTLRCDPISGHDNLYWYRRVMGKEIKFLLHFVKESKQDESGMPNNRFLAERTGGTYSTLKVQPAELEDSGVYFCASSQGLSTLAKNIQYFGAGTRLSVL.

This clonotype has more than one count but fewer than ten. The genes are TRBV4-2 and TRBJ1-4, with no clear D. The germline V gene encodes CDR1 LGHNA and CDR2 YNFKEQ. The CDR3 contains 13 residues. V was shortened by 0 bases and J by 8 bases, with 7 bases between the two germline ends. CDR3 nucleotide sequence: TGTGCCAGCAGCCAAGATAAAAGGGAAAAACTGTTTTTT. It is translated as CASSQDKREKLFF.

This sequence joins TRBV29-1 and TRBJ2-2, with D perhaps matching TRBD1 (5 bases). The CDR3 runs 14 residues. V dropped 4 bases and J dropped 3 bases, with 12 bases sitting between them. The germline gives CDR1 SQVTM, CDR2 ANQGSEA. The CDR3 region is CSVGREGDTGELFF. The CDR3 DNA reads TGCAGCGTTGGCAGGGAAGGGGACACCGGGGAGCTGTTTTTT.

This sequence joins TRBV27 and TRBJ1-2, with a weak D call TRBD1 (5 bases). Germline values: CDR1 MNHEY, CDR2 SMNVEV (reference sequence). CDR3 length: 15 amino acids. V was cut by 3 bases and J by 4 bases, with 15 bases left in between. The DNA for the CDR3 is TGTGCCAGCAGTTTCCGGGCGGGACCTCCCTATGGCTACACCTTC. Its translation is CASSFRAGPPYGYTF.

In regard to this clonotype: An end of the junction differs from the germline gene, which may be a read error. V gene TRBV4-1 combines with J gene TRBJ1-4, with 7 bases matching TRBD1. There are 15 residues in the CDR3. Germline CDR1 is MGHRA and CDR2 is YSYEKL. CDR3 DNA sequence: TGCGTCAGCAGCCAAGATTGGCAGGGGGGCGAAAAACTGTTTTTT. Amino acid sequence: CVSSQDWQGGEKLFF.

This chain links TRBV10-3 with TRBJ1-1; D remains ambiguous. The CDR3 contains 13 residues. Trimming took 10 bases from V and 0 from J, leaving 12 bases between them. Germline CDR1 is ENHRY and CDR2 is SYGVKD. CDR3 in DNA: TGTGCCAGCCTGGATGGGATGAACACTGAAGCTTTCTTT. It codes for CASLDGMNTEAFF.

The CDR3 nucleotides are TGCGCCAGCAGCCAGATAATAAGCTCCTACAATGAGCAGTACTTC. This encodes CASSQIISSYNEQYF. The chain employs TRBV4-1 and TRBJ2-1; unclear D gene. The end of the DNA fits TRBJ2-7 better, so the J call may be wrong. CDR3 length equals 15 residues. Germline CDR1 reads MGHRA; CDR2 reads YSYEKL.

This clonotype was seen a handful of times. The chain joins TRBV24-1 to TRBJ2-2; 7 nucleotides line up with TRBD1. The CDR3 runs to 13 residues. The J segment lost 7 bases and the V segment lost 8 bases, leaving 6 bases of the junction unmatched. Germline V gives CDR1 KGHDR, CDR2 SFDVKD. The CDR3 DNA reads TGTGCCACCACTGACAGGGAAGGCGGGGAGCTGTTTTTT. This codes for CATTDREGGELFF.

This sequence joins TRBV2 and TRBJ1-5; 9 nucleotides align to TRBD1. Germline CDR1 reads SNHLY; CDR2 reads FYNNEI. The CDR3 loop spans 17 amino acids. Trimming removed 5 bases from V and 1 base from J; junction bases left unmatched: 9. CDR3 protein: CASSTKLTGGSNQPQHF. Written as DNA, the CDR3 is TGTGCCAGCAGTACGAAACTGACAGGGGGGAGCAATCAGCCCCAGCATTTT.

The chain joins TRBV6-6 to TRBJ1-5, with D hard to call. This CDR3 has 16 residues. The germline V gene encodes CDR1 MNHNY and CDR2 SVGAGI (reference sequence). Trimming cost V 0 bases and J 1 base, with 10 bases left between them. CDR3 nucleotides: TGTGCCAGCAGTTACTCGCGGCTTCCGAGCAATCAGCCCCAGCATTTT. Protein: CASSYSRLPSNQPQHF.

V and J are TRBV10-3 and TRBJ2-3; D may be TRBD2 (5 bases). The CDR3 spans 14 residues. The V end was cut by 10 bases, the J end by 2 bases, with 16 bases between. In germline, CDR1 is ENHRY, CDR2 SYGVKD. This CDR3 is CASVRARDTDTQYF. The CDR3 DNA reads TGTGCCAGCGTGCGGGCACGGGACACAGATACGCAGTATTTT.

The chain joins TRBV7-2 to TRBJ1-1; D is uncertain. CDR1 SGHTA and CDR2 FQGNSA come from the germline V gene. Trimming shortened V by 1 base and J by 11 bases, and 8 bases separated the two germline ends. The length of the CDR3 is 11 residues. CDR3 sequence: CASSLGVMAFF. For the CDR3, the DNA is TGTGCCAGCAGCTTAGGAGTAATGGCTTTCTTT.

This clonotype was picked up a small number of times. This chain uses TRBV20-1 with TRBJ1-2; a possible D gene is TRBD1 (5 bases). The CDR3 is made up of 14 amino acids. Trimming took off 3 bases at V and 7 bases at J, with 18 bases between the two ends. Germline V CDR1 and CDR2: DFQATT, SNEGSKA (reference sequence). The CDR3 loop is CSASPPRGTGGYTF. The CDR3 DNA sequence: TGCAGTGCTAGCCCCCCTAGGGGTACGGGTGGCTACACCTTC.

A remark on this clonotype: A read error may produce the germline difference seen at one junction end. This chain joins TRBV12-3 or TRBV12-4 and TRBJ1-2; D might be TRBD1 (5 bases). The CDR3 has 16 amino acids. The CDR3 here is CASSLLSHGGNYGNTF. CDR3 nucleotides: TGTGCCAGCAGTTTACTTTCTCATGGGGGTAACTATGGCAACACCTTC.

This clonotype has more than one count but fewer than ten. V is TRBV12-3 or TRBV12-4 and J is TRBJ2-1; 10 nucleotides match TRBD1. This CDR3 region has 15 residues. The V and J ends lost 6 bases and 3 bases, in that order; junction bases with no gene match: 5. The CDR3: CASRRDRGLYNEQFF. DNA of the CDR3: TGTGCCAGCAGACGGGACAGGGGACTCTACAATGAGCAGTTCTTC.

The chain combines TRBV7-3 with TRBJ1-4, with D possibly matching TRBD1 (5 bases). Germline assignment: CDR1 SGHTA and CDR2 FQGTGA. This CDR3 comprises 19 residues. Trimming cost V 0 bases and J 7 bases, with 24 bases left between them. The CDR3 is CASSLTTSQPGDEGEKLFF. The CDR3 DNA reads TGTGCCAGCAGCTTAACAACCTCCCAGCCGGGGGACGAGGGTGAAAAACTGTTTTTT.

This clonotype was found many times. The chain recombines TRBV12-3 or TRBV12-4 with TRBJ2-1; 7 bases match TRBD1. Trimming cost V 6 bases and J 2 bases; bases outside gene matches: 7. This CDR3 contains 15 residues. Written as DNA, the CDR3 is TGTGCCAGCAGCATCGGACAGGTGGCCTACAATGAGCAGTTCTTC. Translation: CASSIGQVAYNEQFF.